This T cell receptor (beta chain) was identified in a study of blood T cells in healthy people across ages. This CDR3 contains 13 residues. Germline V lookup: CDR1 SEHNR, CDR2 FQNEAQ (reference sequence). V dropped 9 bases and J dropped 4 bases, with 16 bases sitting between them. This clonotype was detected only once. Its antigen remains unidentified. A second PCR of 7 to 11 cycles used a sample-barcoded 5' primer and a J-beta primer mix. The authors tagged each cDNA molecule using a template-switch adaptor with 12 random nucleotides. From each sample, at least 2.5 million paired-end reads containing CDR3 were obtained. TCRdb used MiXCR to reprocess the 5' RACE reads, holding one entry per CDR3 protein. The sample includes roughly 1,800,000 distinct CDR3 sequences, about 50% of them seen just once. General observations from the study: Because sorting was not performed, PBMCs prevented conclusive naive versus antigen-experienced comparison.

PBMCs, at least 7 million per sample, were isolated. The sequenced sample consisted of blood. The sequence was collected from a woman in her forties in good health. The V and J genes are TRBV7-9 and TRBJ2-7, with D perhaps TRBD1 (6 bases). CDR3 region: CASKQGPAYEQYF. The CDR3, as DNA: TGTGCCAGTAAACAGGGTCCGGCGTACGAGCAGTACTTC.